The 22 T cell receptor beta chains presented below share a single source sample, sequenced in a study of T cell repertoires in ileal Crohn's disease. Produced via immunoSEQ multiplex PCR; TCRdb's table is partial and in-frame only. The sample comprises approximately 15,000 clones, 72% of which are singletons, and 5.3% rests with the top ten. The sequenced sample was ileal tissue. The receptors stem from an adult with Crohn's disease.

The V call is TRBV2, the J call TRBJ2-5; possibly TRBD2 for D (6 bases). The end of the DNA fits TRBJ2-7 better, so the J call may be wrong. The CDR3 runs to 14 residues. Germline assignment: CDR1 SNHLY and CDR2 FYNNEI. DNA for the CDR3: TGTGCCAGCAGTGAGGGACTTCCCGACTACGAGCAGTACTTC. Protein sequence: CASSEGLPDYEQYF.

The chain recombines TRBV6-1 with TRBJ1-2, with D possibly being TRBD1 (5 bases). Germline V gene data show CDR1 as MNHNS and CDR2 as SASEGT. The CDR3 is 13 amino acids. Trimming pared 8 bases from V and 1 base from J, leaving 11 bases between. The CDR3 nucleotides are TGTGCCAGCGGGATCGGGGGTAACTATGGCTACACCTTC. Its translation is CASGIGGNYGYTF.

The chain carries TRBV7-8 and TRBJ1-2, with a tentative D call TRBD1 (5 bases). Germline CDR1 SGHVS, CDR2 FQNEAQ. The CDR3 runs 14 residues. Trimming cost V 3 bases and J 3 bases, with 11 bases left between them. Here the CDR3 reads CASSLGGFYYGYTF. The DNA of the CDR3 is TGTGCCAGCAGCTTGGGGGGGTTTTACTATGGCTACACCTTC.

This clone was detected only once. The chain recombines TRBV5-1 with TRBJ2-2; 7 nucleotides align to TRBD2. With 4 bases clipped from V and 6 bases from J, the junction kept 6 bases outside the gene matches. Germline V gene data show CDR1 as SGHRS and CDR2 as YFSETQ. The CDR3 is 14 amino acids. CDR3 amino acids: CASSPSGAAGELFF. CDR3 sequence (DNA): TGCGCCAGCAGCCCAAGCGGGGCCGCCGGGGAGCTGTTTTTT.

This clone has more than one count but fewer than ten. The rearrangement uses TRBV11-2 and TRBJ2-7, with D unclear. CDR1 SGHAT and CDR2 FQNNGV come from the germline V gene. The V end lost 6 bases, the J end lost 7 bases, and 13 bases lay between the germline ends. CDR3 length: 12 residues. The DNA of the CDR3 is TGTGCCAGCAGTAGAAGCATATGGGAGCAGTACTTC. Translation gives CASSRSIWEQYF.

V is TRBV11-3 and J is TRBJ2-1; TRBD1 is a possible D gene (6 bases). Germline-derived CDR1 and CDR2 are SGHNT and YENEEA. The V end lost 0 bases, the J end lost 0 bases, and 18 bases lay between the germline ends. This CDR3 is 19 amino acids long. CDR3 protein: CASSLDGRDTSSSYNEQFF. CDR3 nucleotide sequence: TGTGCCAGCAGCTTAGATGGCCGGGACACCTCGAGCTCCTACAATGAGCAGTTCTTC.

This clone is medium-sized (0.01 to 0.1%) in the sample. The junction departs from the called germline gene at one end, perhaps through a read error. The chain has TRBV6-1 and TRBJ2-1; 8 nucleotides match TRBD1. The V gene's germline CDR1 is MNHNS and CDR2 SASEGT. The CDR3 is 15 amino acids. The chain's CDR3 is CASTETQGAYNEQFF. CDR3 coding DNA: TGTGCCAGCACTGAAACGCAGGGGGCTTACAATGAGCAGTTCTTC.

The CDR3 coding sequence is TGTGCCAGCAGCCGACAGGGGAGGGACACTGAAGCTTTCTTT. Translation gives CASSRQGRDTEAFF. The J gene is TRBJ1-1, the V gene TRBV7-3, with 8 bases aligning to TRBD1. The trim removed 5 bases at V and 3 bases at J, leaving 5 bases unmatched. Germline CDR1 SGHTA, CDR2 FQGTGA. CDR3 size: 14 residues.

This chain connects TRBV5-1 to TRBJ2-7, with 13 bases matching TRBD2. Trimming at V came to 0 bases and at J to 7 bases, leaving 7 bases not matched to a gene. Germline loops: CDR1 SGHRS, CDR2 YFSETQ. The CDR3 has 16 amino acids. The DNA of the CDR3 is TGCGCCAGCAGCTTGGGGGGGACTAGCGGGACGAGGGAGCAGTACTTC. Its translation is CASSLGGTSGTREQYF.

The V call is TRBV18, the J call TRBJ2-1, with a weak D call TRBD2 (5 bases). The CDR3 is 13 residues long. Per germline, CDR1 KGHSH and CDR2 LQKENI. V lost 3 bases to trimming and J lost 6 bases, with 9 bases between them. CDR3 amino acids: CASSPRVINEQFF. The CDR3 DNA reads TGTGCCAGCTCACCGCGGGTAATCAATGAGCAGTTCTTC.

The chain combines TRBV2 with TRBJ2-7; D perhaps matches TRBD2 (6 bases). The length of the CDR3 is 15 residues. The germline gives CDR1 SNHLY, CDR2 FYNNEI. The V end lost 5 bases, the J end lost 3 bases, and 17 bases lay between the germline ends. The CDR3 region has the DNA TGTGCCAGCAGTCCCGGAGGGCTTAGAAGCTACGAGCAGTACTTC. Translating it yields CASSPGGLRSYEQYF. Based on the CDR3 plus reference TRBV2 and TRBJ2-7, the full variable domain is EPEVTQTPSHQVTQMGQEVILRCVPISNHLYFYWYRQILGQKVEFLVSFYNNEISEKSEIFDDQFSVERPDGSNFTLKIRSTKLEDSAMYFCASSPGGLRSYEQYFGPGTRLTVT.

The genes are TRBV19 and TRBJ1-6, with a weak D call TRBD1 (5 bases). The V gene lost 7 bases and the J gene lost 6 bases, with 19 bases spanning the gap. CDR1 LNHDA and CDR2 SQIVND come from the germline V gene (reference sequence). The CDR3 consists of 16 residues. In DNA form, the CDR3 reads TGTGCCAGTACCATCCGGGGGGGGGTAGGTAATTCACCCCTCCACTTT. It encodes CASTIRGGVGNSPLHF.

This clone is a singleton in its sample. The J gene is TRBJ1-2, the V gene TRBV18; TRBD1 might be the D (5 bases). V shed 2 bases and J shed 4 bases, with 11 bases lying between them. The CDR3 spans 14 residues. Germline V gene sequence: CDR1 KGHSH, CDR2 LQKENI. CDR3 nucleotide sequence: TGTGCCAGCTCACCAGGGGCCAATCCCTATGGCTACACCTTC. This translates into CASSPGANPYGYTF.

The chain carries TRBV11-3 and TRBJ2-7; D ambiguous. Germline CDR1 is SGHNT and CDR2 is YENEEA. This CDR3 region has 13 residues. V lost 3 bases, J lost 0 bases, and 6 bases lay in between. The CDR3 DNA is TGTGCCAGCAGCTTTGAGGACTCCTACGAGCAGTACTTC. The encoded protein is CASSFEDSYEQYF.

This clone came up once. This chain connects TRBV7-9 to TRBJ2-5, with 10 bases aligning to TRBD2. CDR1 is SEHNR, CDR2 FQNEAQ, per germline (reference sequence). The CDR3 covers 16 residues. With 2 bases clipped from V and 4 bases from J, the junction kept 7 bases outside the gene matches. The CDR3 DNA sequence: TGTGCCAGCAGCTTATCGGCTAGCGGGGGTCGAGAGACCCAGTACTTC. Its translation is CASSLSASGGRETQYF.

This clone was seen only once. V and J are TRBV2 and TRBJ2-3, with 7 bases fitting TRBD2. J gave up 2 bases and V 5 bases, and 1 base lay outside the gene matches. Germline lookup yields CDR1 SNHLY and CDR2 FYNNEI. The CDR3 consists of 13 residues. The CDR3 loop is CASSRDYTDTQYF. DNA for the CDR3: TGTGCCAGCAGTCGGGACTACACAGATACGCAGTATTTT. Complete variable domain (other parts from reference TRBV2 and TRBJ2-3): EPEVTQTPSHQVTQMGQEVILRCVPISNHLYFYWYRQILGQKVEFLVSFYNNEISEKSEIFDDQFSVERPDGSNFTLKIRSTKLEDSAMYFCASSRDYTDTQYFGPGTRLTVL.

The chain uses TRBV9 and TRBJ2-3; 13 bases agree with TRBD2. After removal of 3 bases from V and 0 bases from J, the junction contained 1 base not matched to a gene. This CDR3 has 16 residues. From germline, CDR1 is SGDLS and CDR2 YYNGEE. This chain's CDR3 is CASSAGLAGSTDTQYF. In nucleotides, the CDR3 is TGTGCCAGCAGCGCGGGACTAGCGGGGAGCACAGATACGCAGTATTTT.

The rearrangement joins TRBV12-5 to TRBJ1-1; TRBD1 agrees at 7 bases. The ends lost 7 bases at V and 9 bases at J; junction bases unmatched: 14. CDR1 and CDR2 (germline): LGHNT, FRNRAP. The CDR3 has 14 residues. The CDR3 protein is CASATDRDGPQAFF. DNA for the CDR3: TGTGCTAGTGCAACTGACAGGGATGGGCCTCAAGCTTTCTTT.

V is TRBV2 and J is TRBJ2-7, with TRBD2 identical over 9 bases. Trimming removed 6 bases from V and 3 bases from J; junction bases left unmatched: 9. The CDR3 runs 15 residues. Per the germline V gene, CDR1 is SNHLY and CDR2 is FYNNEI. The CDR3 nucleotides are TGTGCCAGCAGCGGAAACGCGGGGGGGAACTACGAGCAGTACTTC. It translates to CASSGNAGGNYEQYF.

The rearrangement links TRBV6-1 to TRBJ1-2; TRBD1 agrees at 8 bases. The CDR3 is 13 amino acids. Losses at the gene ends were 6 bases for V and 6 bases for J; bases not matched to a gene: 6. Germline V gene data show CDR1 as MNHNS and CDR2 as SASEGT. The DNA for the CDR3 is TGTGCCAGCAGGGCAGGGGGCAGGCATGGCTACACCTTC. As protein: CASRAGGRHGYTF.

This clone has just a few counts. The J gene is TRBJ2-5, the V gene TRBV30, with 9 bases identical to TRBD2. Germline V gene sequence: CDR1 GTSNPN, CDR2 SVGIG (reference sequence). V lost 2 bases to trimming and J lost 2 bases; unmatched junction nucleotides: 9. CDR3 length: 16 amino acids. In DNA, the CDR3 is TGTGCCTGGAGTTCAACAACTAGCGGGTGGCAAGAGACCCAGTACTTC. It codes for CAWSSTTSGWQETQYF. The variable domain in full, with the rest retrieved from reference TRBV30 and TRBJ2-5, is SQTIHQWPATLVQPVGSPLSLECTVEGTSNPNLYWYRQAAGRGLQLLFYSVGIGQISSEVPQNLSASRPQDRQFILSSKKLLLSDSGFYLCAWSSTTSGWQETQYFGPGTRLLVL.

V and J are TRBV6-1 and TRBJ2-2; possibly TRBD1 for D (6 bases). Germline lookup yields CDR1 MNHNS and CDR2 SASEGT. The CDR3 runs to 13 residues. The V and J ends lost 8 bases and 3 bases respectively, with 10 bases between them. The CDR3 bases are TGTGCCAGCTCGTCAGGGGACACCGGGGAGCTGTTTTTT. Amino acid sequence: CASSSGDTGELFF.